This TCR beta chain is from a study of blood T cell repertoires in COVID-19. About the study: Acute-phase and convalescent COVID-19 samples originated in the United States, Italy and Spain. PBMCs, B-cell-depleted T cells, or T cells provided the cDNA or gDNA that made up the material.

Original handling: Reference gene primer amplification gave nucleated cell count estimates. Sequencing used immunoSEQ multiplex PCR; TCRdb keeps in-frame clones, though not all of them. V and J calls and clone size follow that table, whereas D and trimming were derived from the DNA. Among more than 90,000 clones listed, around four fifths were seen once. CDR1 is MNHNS and CDR2 is SASEGT in the germline V gene. V was clipped by 2 bases and J by 3 bases, with 11 bases between them. The CDR3 sequence is 15 residues long. This sequence joins TRBV6-1 and TRBJ1-5; no definite D call. The clonotype comes from a man between 65 and 85 years old with acute or convalescent COVID-19. The source material was peripheral blood. CDR3 region: CASSEPPAANQPQHF. The CDR3 bases are TGTGCCAGCAGTGAACCCCCCGCGGCCAATCAGCCCCAGCATTTT.